This T cell receptor (beta chain) was captured by sequencing in a study of T cells in Graves' hyperthyroidism and ophthalmopathy. The CDR3 spans 15 residues. Germline V gene lookup returns CDR1 SGHRS and CDR2 YFSETQ. Not enrolled were patients with uncontrolled infection, other autoimmune disease, pregnancy or lactation. From RNA transcripts, TCR beta CDR3 regions were amplified. Using the HTBI primer set, a first-round RT-PCR was run on the TCR CDR3. TCRdb reanalysed the multiplex PCR reads using MiXCR and keeps one entry per CDR3 protein. The data show 300,000 to 350,000 distinct CDR3 sequences, over 11% seen once. With regard to this clonotype: An end of the junction differs from the germline gene, which may be a read error.

Source material: blood. This rearrangement joins TRBV5-1 to TRBJ2-2, with a tentative D call TRBD2 (5 bases). The receptor's source is a woman between 25 and 40 years old with Graves' hyperthyroidism. CDR3 region: CASSFEPSNTGELFF. DNA for the CDR3: TGCGCCAGCAGCTTTGAGCCTTCGAACACCGGGGAACTGTTTTTT.